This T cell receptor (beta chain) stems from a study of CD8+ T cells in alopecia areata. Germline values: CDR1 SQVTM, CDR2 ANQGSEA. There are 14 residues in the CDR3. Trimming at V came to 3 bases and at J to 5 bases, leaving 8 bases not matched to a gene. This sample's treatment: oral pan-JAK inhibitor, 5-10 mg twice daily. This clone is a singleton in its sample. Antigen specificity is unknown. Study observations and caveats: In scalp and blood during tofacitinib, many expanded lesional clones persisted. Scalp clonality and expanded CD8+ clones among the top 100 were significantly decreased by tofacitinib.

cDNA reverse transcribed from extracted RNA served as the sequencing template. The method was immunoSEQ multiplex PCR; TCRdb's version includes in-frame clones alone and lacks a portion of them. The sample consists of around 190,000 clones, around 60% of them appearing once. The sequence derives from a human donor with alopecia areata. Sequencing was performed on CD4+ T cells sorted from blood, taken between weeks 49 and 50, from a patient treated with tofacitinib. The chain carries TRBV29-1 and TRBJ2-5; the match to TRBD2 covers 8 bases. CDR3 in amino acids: CSVDQAGVTETQYF. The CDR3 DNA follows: TGCAGCGTTGACCAAGCGGGGGTCACGGAGACCCAGTACTTC. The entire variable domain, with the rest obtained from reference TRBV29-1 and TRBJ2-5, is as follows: SAVISQKPSRDICQRGTSLTIQCQVDSQVTMMFWYRQQPGQSLTLIATANQGSEATYESGFVIDKFPISRPNLTFSTLTVSNMSPEDSSIYLCSVDQAGVTETQYFGPGTRLLVL.